A single sample is the source of the 6 T cell receptor beta chains below, sequenced in a study of cytomegalovirus exposure and HLA in healthy donors. Profiling relied on immunoSEQ multiplex PCR, and the TCRdb table lists in-frame clones only, not all of them. The profile shows some 130,000 clones, roughly 79% of them singletons. The sample consisted of PBMCs. The receptors were gathered from a man in his thirties or forties in good health and CMV-seropositive.

This clone was found many times. The rearrangement joins TRBV10-2 to TRBJ1-5, with TRBD1 matching 8 bases. The CDR3 length is 15 residues. Germline values: CDR1 WSHSY, CDR2 SAAADI. Trimming cost V 3 bases and J 1 base; bases outside gene matches: 2. CDR3 amino acids: CASSDRQGSNQPQHF. The CDR3 coding sequence is TGCGCCAGCAGTGACAGACAGGGGAGCAATCAGCCCCAGCATTTT.

The J gene is TRBJ1-5, the V gene TRBV28, with unresolved D. Germline CDR1 is MDHEN and CDR2 is SYDVKM. The V gene lost 1 base and the J gene lost 2 bases, with 12 bases spanning the gap. This CDR3 has 16 residues. The CDR3 coding sequence is TGTGCCAGCAGTTTATCCGGTCGATCGGGCAATCAGCCCCAGCATTTT. Protein: CASSLSGRSGNQPQHF.

The chain carries TRBV4-2 and TRBJ2-2; 9 positions agree with TRBD2. Trimming cost V 4 bases and J 4 bases; bases outside gene matches: 10. Per the germline V gene, CDR1 is LGHNA and CDR2 is YNFKEQ. This CDR3 contains 17 residues. CDR3 region: CASSPPFGREGTGELFF. The CDR3 nucleotides are TGTGCCAGCAGCCCTCCTTTTGGGCGGGAGGGCACCGGGGAGCTGTTTTTT.

The chain is built from TRBV7-9 and TRBJ1-4; D call uncertain. Germline lookup yields CDR1 SEHNR and CDR2 FQNEAQ (reference sequence). This CDR3 contains 14 residues. Trimming took 1 base from V and 8 from J, leaving 11 bases between them. Written as DNA, the CDR3 is TGTGCCAGCAGCTTAGACCTTAAGGAGGAAAAACTGTTTTTT. Translation: CASSLDLKEEKLFF.

V and J are TRBV28 and TRBJ2-7; the D is unclear. Per germline, CDR1 MDHEN and CDR2 SYDVKM. This CDR3 is 11 amino acids long. V shed 6 bases and J shed 2 bases, with 5 bases lying between them. CDR3 sequence (DNA): TGTGCCAGCAGCGCGACCTACGAGCAGTACTTC. Translating gives CASSATYEQYF.

The chain couples TRBV9 to TRBJ1-1; 7 bases align to TRBD1. The CDR3 is 13 amino acids. Trimming took 7 bases from V and 5 from J; bases not matched to a gene: 8. Per germline, CDR1 SGDLS and CDR2 YYNGEE. The CDR3 nucleotides are TGTGCCAGCGCCACAGGGGTCGGGACTGAAGCTTTCTTT. Translating it yields CASATGVGTEAFF.